The entry below gives a single TCR beta chain sequence along with its context. TCRdb's copy holds only in-frame clones and misses some; the assay was immunoSEQ multiplex PCR. The data show roughly 130,000 clones, 82% seen once. CDR3 length equals 14 residues. CDR1 is SGHNT, CDR2 YENEEA, per germline. The J segment lost 7 bases and the V segment lost 5 bases, leaving 2 bases of the junction unmatched. These data come from a study of blood T cell repertoires in COVID-19. About the research overall: Samples came from the United States, Italy and Spain, spanning acute and convalescent COVID-19. Sources were T cells, B-cell-depleted T cells, or PBMCs; the material itself was cDNA or gDNA.

The chain has TRBV11-3 and TRBJ1-6, with TRBD1 matching over 10 bases. The source of this sequence is a woman between 65 and 79 years old with acute or convalescent COVID-19. Specimen: peripheral blood. The CDR3 DNA is TGTGCCAGCAGCCGGACAGGGGGGAATTCACCCCTCCACTTT. Its translation is CASSRTGGNSPLHF.